The clone carrying this T cell receptor (beta chain) occurred many times. The antigen is unknown. The source of the sample is a study of T cells in Graves' hyperthyroidism and ophthalmopathy. Study at large: At the time of initial diagnosis and before any treatment, peripheral blood was collected. Study observations and caveats: Progression to ophthalmopathy was predicted a median of roughly seven months early.

The CDR3 regions of TCR beta were amplified from RNA transcripts. An initial round of RT-PCR targeting the TCR CDR3 relied on the HTBI primer set. TCRdb fed the multiplex PCR reads into MiXCR, producing one record per CDR3 protein. The sample shows about 52,000 distinct CDR3 sequences, 48% of them seen only once. Diagnosis relied on clinical symptoms, serum thyroxine and TRAb, thyroid ultrasound and orbital computed tomography. Fresh peripheral blood, approximately 9.6 ml, yielded the PBMCs. The CDR3 consists of 14 residues. The V gene's germline CDR1 is SGHTA and CDR2 FQGTGA. The V end was cut by 3 bases, the J end by 6 bases, with 11 bases between.

The chain links TRBV7-3 to TRBJ2-2; maybe TRBD1 (5 bases). The sequencing input was blood. The clonotype was recovered from a woman in her fifties or sixties with Graves' ophthalmopathy. CDR3: CASSFVGAAGELFF. CDR3 DNA: TGTGCCAGCAGCTTTGTAGGGGCAGCCGGGGAGCTGTTTTTT.